This TCR beta chain was sequenced during a study of T cell repertoires in cytomegalovirus infection. The wider study: Public TCR beta signatures indicated both CMV infection and matching HLA type.

Whole-study findings and limits: Identification of carriers of CMV plus the relevant HLA was performed using cumulative public TCR beta family frequency. HLA-C-restricted, CMV-specific TCR beta clonotypes were dominant ex vivo.

V was trimmed by 7 bases and J by 5 bases, leaving 17 bases between them. CDR3 length: 14 amino acids. Looked up from germline, CDR1 is MNHNS and CDR2 is SASEGT. TCRdb passed the reads through MiXCR, listing each CDR3 protein once. The table shows 300,000 to 450,000 distinct CDR3 sequences, with over 15% occurring only once. This clonotype was recorded many times. The antigen is unknown. Specimen: PBMCs. The clonotype originates from a human donor in good health (CMV status not recorded). Some clones in this sample may be carry-over from other donors' samples. The chain links TRBV6-1 to TRBJ1-1; D ambiguous. CDR3 loop: CASNYRAAGTEAFF. The CDR3 nucleotides read TGTGCCAGCAACTACCGGGCCGCGGGAACTGAAGCTTTCTTT.